This is a list of T cell receptor beta chains from one sample in a study of molecular identifiers for immune sequencing clone quantification. TCRdb independently ran MiXCR on the PCR reads; one entry per CDR3 protein. Altogether about 97,000 distinct CDR3 sequences are present, 24% being singletons, with the ten largest covering 0.85% to 1%. The sequenced sample consisted of naive CD8+ T cells from blood, with Jurkat cell RNA spiked in. These receptors were obtained from a human donor in good health. Some libraries in this study had Jurkat cell RNA spiked in. The CDR3 runs from the conserved cysteine through the conserved F or W. Fields, in order: J gene, D gene, V gene, clone size, CDR3 protein, CDR3 DNA. A D gene is named only where the DNA matches it firmly. Where a row states a size, it is once, few, many or the class of an expanded clone; other rows omit it.

j_gene: TRBJ2-7; d_gene: NA; v_gene: TRBV5-1; abundance: many; CDR3aa: CASSPGMGYSFPGDEQYF; CDR3nt: TGCGCCAGCAGCCCCGGGATGGGATATAGTTTTCCGGGGGACGAGCAGTACTTT
j_gene: TRBJ2-3; d_gene: NA; v_gene: TRBV7-9; abundance: many; CDR3aa: CASSLTAAGRDTDTQYF; CDR3nt: TGTGCCAGCAGCTTGACGGCGGCAGGAAGAGACACAGATACGCAGTATTTT
j_gene: TRBJ2-7; d_gene: TRBD1; v_gene: TRBV5-1; abundance: many; CDR3aa: CASSSRDRLTYEQYF; CDR3nt: TGCGCCAGCAGCTCCCGGGACAGACTAACCTACGAGCAGTACTTC
j_gene: TRBJ2-3; d_gene: NA; v_gene: TRBV13; abundance: NA; CDR3aa: CASSSRQGAGYTDTQYF; CDR3nt: TGTGCCAGCAGCTCAAGACAGGGTGCGGGATACACAGATACGCAGTATTTT
j_gene: TRBJ2-6; d_gene: NA; v_gene: TRBV5-1; abundance: many; CDR3aa: CASSLVSDSGANVLTF; CDR3nt: TGCGCCAGCAGCTTGGTTTCGGACTCTGGGGCCAACGTCCTGACTTTC
j_gene: TRBJ2-7; d_gene: NA; v_gene: TRBV5-8; abundance: many; CDR3aa: CASSPGSLRYF; CDR3nt: TGTGCCAGCAGCCCTGGGTCTCTTCGGTACTTC
j_gene: TRBJ2-1; d_gene: TRBD2; v_gene: TRBV4-3; abundance: many; CDR3aa: CASSQNGQGGPYNEQFF; CDR3nt: TGCGCCAGCAGCCAAAACGGCCAGGGAGGGCCCTACAATGAGCAGTTCTTC
j_gene: TRBJ2-7; d_gene: NA; v_gene: TRBV6-2/TRBV6-3; abundance: many; CDR3aa: CASSYSGRVGGYEQYF; CDR3nt: TGTGCCAGCAGTTACTCTGGCCGGGTAGGGGGGTACGAGCAGTACTTC
j_gene: TRBJ2-2; d_gene: TRBD2; v_gene: TRBV5-4; abundance: NA; CDR3aa: CASSPGREGLGGELFF; CDR3nt: TGTGCCAGCAGCCCCGGGAGGGAGGGCCTTGGCGGGGAGCTGTTTTTT
j_gene: TRBJ2-5; d_gene: NA; v_gene: TRBV11-2; abundance: NA; CDR3aa: CARSLQLGIGASQYF; CDR3nt: TGTGCCCGCAGCTTACAATTGGGGATTGGAGCTTCCCAGTACTTC
j_gene: TRBJ1-5; d_gene: NA; v_gene: TRBV6-2/TRBV6-3; abundance: many; CDR3aa: CASSPLDRPNQPQHF; CDR3nt: TGTGCCAGCAGTCCCCTTGACAGGCCTAATCAGCCCCAGCATTTT
j_gene: TRBJ2-7; d_gene: TRBD2; v_gene: TRBV19; abundance: NA; CDR3aa: CASSTQGLAITEQYF; CDR3nt: TGTGCCAGTAGTACCCAGGGACTAGCGATTACCGAGCAGTACTTC
j_gene: TRBJ1-1; d_gene: NA; v_gene: TRBV5-1; abundance: many; CDR3aa: CASSELGSANTEAFF; CDR3nt: TGCGCCAGCAGCGAACTCGGGTCAGCTAACACTGAAGCTTTCTTT
j_gene: TRBJ2-7; d_gene: TRBD2; v_gene: TRBV27; abundance: few; CDR3aa: CASSLSFTRGTSGSSYEQYF; CDR3nt: TGTGCCAGCAGTTTATCCTTTACACGCGGGACTAGCGGGTCCTCCTACGAGCAGTACTTC
j_gene: TRBJ1-1; d_gene: NA; v_gene: TRBV6-6; abundance: many; CDR3aa: CASSYAGYTEAFF; CDR3nt: TGTGCCAGCAGTTACGCGGGATACACTGAAGCTTTCTTT
j_gene: TRBJ2-3; d_gene: NA; v_gene: TRBV20-1; abundance: many; CDR3aa: CSARDVATDTQYF; CDR3nt: TGCAGTGCTAGAGATGTGGCGACAGATACGCAGTATTTT
j_gene: TRBJ1-6; d_gene: NA; v_gene: TRBV7-9; abundance: NA; CDR3aa: CASSFGQGGLDSPLHF; CDR3nt: TGTGCCAGCAGCTTTGGGCAGGGAGGTTTGGATTCACCCCTCCACTTT
j_gene: TRBJ2-4; d_gene: NA; v_gene: TRBV20-1; abundance: many; CDR3aa: CSARDLTELAKNIQYF; CDR3nt: TGCAGTGCTAGAGATCTGACAGAACTAGCCAAAAACATTCAGTACTTC
j_gene: TRBJ2-1; d_gene: TRBD2; v_gene: TRBV9; abundance: few; CDR3aa: CASSVEEREPYNEQFF; CDR3nt: TGTGCCAGCAGCGTAGAAGAGCGGGAGCCCTACAATGAGCAGTTCTTC
j_gene: TRBJ1-4; d_gene: TRBD1; v_gene: TRBV27; abundance: many; CDR3aa: CASSLSPTGVAEEKLFF; CDR3nt: TGTGCCAGCAGTTTATCCCCCACAGGGGTCGCGGAAGAAAAACTGTTTTTT
j_gene: TRBJ2-7; d_gene: NA; v_gene: TRBV5-6; abundance: NA; CDR3aa: CASRTPDLSSYEQYF; CDR3nt: TGTGCCAGCAGAACCCCGGACTTAAGCTCCTACGAGCAGTACTTC
j_gene: TRBJ2-2; d_gene: TRBD2; v_gene: TRBV6-5; abundance: NA; CDR3aa: CASSYEGGPTGELFF; CDR3nt: TGTGCCAGCAGTTACGAGGGAGGGCCCACCGGGGAGCTGTTTTTT
j_gene: TRBJ2-5; d_gene: NA; v_gene: TRBV7-2; abundance: many; CDR3aa: CASSPEGETQYF; CDR3nt: TGTGCCAGCAGCCCGGAGGGGGAGACCCAGTACTTC
j_gene: TRBJ2-1; d_gene: TRBD2; v_gene: TRBV7-6; abundance: many; CDR3aa: CASSLGDRGSSYNEQFF; CDR3nt: TGTGCCAGCAGCTTAGGGGATCGCGGGAGCTCCTACAATGAGCAGTTCTTC
j_gene: TRBJ2-1; d_gene: NA; v_gene: TRBV11-2; abundance: few; CDR3aa: CASSLQFIAYNEQFF; CDR3nt: TGTGCCAGCAGCTTGCAATTCATCGCCTACAATGAGCAGTTCTTC
j_gene: TRBJ2-1; d_gene: TRBD2; v_gene: TRBV9; abundance: NA; CDR3aa: CASSDDGLAGNRGDEQFF; CDR3nt: TGTGCCAGCAGCGACGATGGTCTAGCGGGAAATAGAGGGGATGAGCAGTTCTTC
j_gene: TRBJ2-2; d_gene: NA; v_gene: TRBV11-2; abundance: many; CDR3aa: CASSFKTGNTGELFF; CDR3nt: TGTGCCAGCAGCTTTAAGACAGGCAACACCGGGGAGCTGTTTTTT
j_gene: TRBJ2-1; d_gene: NA; v_gene: TRBV7-9; abundance: many; CDR3aa: CASTRPSPSSYNEQFF; CDR3nt: TGTGCCAGCACCCGCCCCAGCCCGAGCTCCTACAATGAGCAGTTCTTC
j_gene: TRBJ2-7; d_gene: TRBD2; v_gene: TRBV20-1; abundance: many; CDR3aa: CSVPPTSGRRYEQYF; CDR3nt: TGCAGTGTCCCGCCAACGAGCGGGAGGAGGTACGAGCAGTACTTC
j_gene: TRBJ2-2; d_gene: NA; v_gene: TRBV7-9; abundance: few; CDR3aa: CASSLRGYGELFF; CDR3nt: TGTGCCAGCAGCTTACGTGGGTACGGGGAGCTGTTTTTT
j_gene: TRBJ2-5; d_gene: NA; v_gene: TRBV12-3/TRBV12-4; abundance: NA; CDR3aa: CASSFDTAQETQYF; CDR3nt: TGTGCCAGCAGTTTTGATACGGCACAAGAGACCCAGTACTTC
j_gene: TRBJ2-1; d_gene: TRBD2; v_gene: TRBV6-2/TRBV6-3; abundance: few; CDR3aa: CASSRTRGTSGSSYNEQFF; CDR3nt: TGTGCCAGCAGTAGGACCCGGGGGACTAGCGGGAGTTCCTACAATGAGCAGTTCTTC
j_gene: TRBJ2-3; d_gene: NA; v_gene: TRBV11-2; abundance: many; CDR3aa: CASSPPMGERSDTQYF; CDR3nt: TGTGCCAGCAGCCCACCTATGGGGGAGCGCTCAGATACGCAGTATTTT
j_gene: TRBJ1-1; d_gene: NA; v_gene: TRBV19; abundance: NA; CDR3aa: CASSMSSNAEAFF; CDR3nt: TGTGCCAGTAGTATGAGCAGTAACGCTGAAGCTTTCTTT